Below, one T cell receptor (beta chain) is given with its context. Its antigen remains unidentified. This record comes from a study of CD8+ T cells in alopecia areata. Study outcomes and limitations: Normal-skin resident alphabeta T cells also appear among scalp sample sequences.

V lost 6 bases to trimming and J lost 10 bases; unmatched junction nucleotides: 12. The germline CDR1 and CDR2 sequences are MNHEY and SVGAGI. This CDR3 region has 15 residues. Treatment: oral pan-JAK inhibitor, 5-10 mg twice daily. Alopecia areata patients gave lesional scalp punch biopsies and peripheral blood samples. Researchers picked out CD4+ and CD8+ T cells from PBMCs by sorting. Sequencing relied on a cDNA template that was reverse transcribed from extracted RNA. Generated by immunoSEQ multiplex PCR, the TCRdb table keeps only in-frame clones and is missing some. This sample has over 150,000 clones; around 56% occur once, and the top ten carry less than 4%.

The source is a human donor with alopecia areata. This sequence joins TRBV6-5 and TRBJ2-1, with 10 bases aligning to TRBD2. Sequencing used CD4+ T cells sorted from blood, obtained at week 4, from a patient treated with tofacitinib. The CDR3 is CASSRTSGAPWEQFF. In nucleotides, the CDR3 is TGTGCCAGCAGCCGGACTAGCGGAGCCCCTTGGGAGCAGTTCTTC.